The TCR beta chain under discussion was sequenced for a study of patients and donors after allogeneic stem cell transplantation. Trimming took 1 base from V and 4 from J, leaving 14 bases between them. Per the germline V gene, CDR1 is SGHTA and CDR2 is FQGNSA. The CDR3 sequence is 16 residues long. Each CDR3 protein is one row after TCRdb ran MiXCR on the RT-PCR reads. Of approximately 170,000 distinct CDR3 sequences in the sample, 24% were seen once. This clonotype was recorded a few times. This receptor was identified in a human donor who was either an allogeneic HSCT recipient or a stem cell or donor lymphocyte infusion donor (not recorded which). It is not recorded whose cells these are; they may come from a transplant donor. The chain links TRBV7-2 to TRBJ2-1; D is perhaps TRBD2 (5 bases). The sequenced sample consisted of blood, either unsorted or a sorted T cell fraction (not recorded which). The CDR3 here is CASSLVTTTGYNEQFF. CDR3 DNA: TGTGCCAGCAGCTTAGTGACTACCACGGGATACAATGAGCAGTTCTTC.